One sample yielded the 23 T cell receptor beta chains listed below, sequenced in a study of T cells expressing NK-cell markers. TCRdb re-called the 5' RACE reads, yielding one record per CDR3 amino acid sequence without DNA. This table holds a few hundred thousand distinct CDR3 sequences. The specimen sequenced was blood T cells: a sorted CD56 or NKG2C T cell subset, CD4+ or CD8+ T cells, or bulk PBMC T cells (not recorded which). These receptors were collected from a man between 18 and 69 years old in good health.

This rearrangement joins TRBV23-1 to TRBJ2-3; with no DNA, the TCRdb D assignment of TRBD2 cannot be verified. TRBV23-1 is classed as an ORF, of uncertain function. This CDR3 comprises 17 residues. The CDR3 is CASTPPPLAGVTDTQYF.

The rearrangement links TRBV6-1 to TRBJ1-2; TCRdb's D call of TRBD1 is untestable without DNA. Germline assignment: CDR1 MNHNS and CDR2 SASEGT. This CDR3 has 15 residues. CDR3: CASSKGQVANYGYTF.

The chain carries TRBV4-2 and TRBJ2-5; TCRdb's D call of TRBD2 is untestable without DNA. CDR1 is LGHNA, CDR2 YNFKEQ, per germline. This CDR3 is 16 amino acids long. This CDR3 is CASNSSTSGGPETQYF.

The chain has TRBV27 and TRBJ1-2. The germline CDR1 and CDR2 sequences are MNHEY and SMNVEV (reference sequence). This CDR3 region has 15 residues. The CDR3 spells CASSLFRSLNYGYTF.

This chain joins TRBV18 and TRBJ2-3; TCRdb's D call of TRBD1 is untestable without DNA. Looked up from germline, CDR1 is KGHSH and CDR2 is LQKENI. CDR3 length: 14 amino acids. CDR3 in amino acids: CASSTRGREDTQYF.

The chain recombines TRBV28 with TRBJ2-1; lacking DNA, the TRBD2 call made by TCRdb goes unchecked. From germline, CDR1 is MDHEN and CDR2 SYDVKM. The CDR3 runs 15 residues. This chain's CDR3 is CASSSPSGGVGEQFF. Using reference TRBV28 and TRBJ2-1 for the parts outside the CDR3, the full variable domain is DVKVTQSSRYLVKRTGEKVFLECVQDMDHENMFWYRQDPGLGLRLIYFSYDVKMKEKGDIPEGYSVSREKKERFSLILESASTNQTSMYLCASSSPSGGVGEQFFGPGTRLTVL.

The gene calls are TRBV9 and TRBJ2-5; TCRdb calls TRBD2, which cannot be checked without DNA. The CDR3 consists of 13 residues. Germline CDR1 and CDR2: SGDLS and YYNGEE. CDR3 amino acids: CASIRAGGETQYF.

This chain connects TRBV28 to TRBJ1-6; there is no DNA to check the TCRdb D call of TRBD1. The germline V gene encodes CDR1 MDHEN and CDR2 SYDVKM. The CDR3 sequence is 14 residues long. The CDR3: CASSLIRGYSPLHF.

The rearrangement joins TRBV25-1 to TRBJ2-3; the TCRdb call, TRBD1, lacks DNA for checking. The CDR3 runs to 15 residues. Germline assignment: CDR1 MGHDK and CDR2 SYGVNS. Here the CDR3 reads CASPPDRERLDTQYF.

The chain combines TRBV12-3 or TRBV12-4 with TRBJ2-3. The CDR3 contains 14 residues. The CDR3 protein is CASSLGVSTDTQYF.

The V gene is TRBV28, the J gene TRBJ2-7; TCRdb lists TRBD2, though no DNA is available to test this call. The length of the CDR3 is 17 residues. Germline lookup yields CDR1 MDHEN and CDR2 SYDVKM. CDR3 loop: CASSLALAGGNSYEQYF.

The V and J genes are TRBV28 and TRBJ1-1; TCRdb gives TRBD1 as the D gene, but with no DNA this cannot be confirmed. The germline CDR1 and CDR2 sequences are MDHEN and SYDVKM. The CDR3 totals 14 residues. CDR3 loop: CASSPPQEYTEAFF.

The chain recombines TRBV20-1 with TRBJ2-5; the TCRdb D gene call, TRBD1, has no DNA to confirm it. The CDR3 length is 17 residues. The V gene's germline CDR1 is DFQATT and CDR2 SNEGSKA (reference sequence). This CDR3 is CSARDRGTGDIEETQYF.

The V and J genes are TRBV7-9 and TRBJ1-3. The CDR3 covers 14 residues. Germline V CDR1 and CDR2: SEHNR, FQNEAQ (reference sequence). The CDR3 region is CASSFTGSGNTIYF.

The chain links TRBV7-8 to TRBJ2-3; TCRdb indicates TRBD2, and absent DNA this call remains unverified. This CDR3 has 16 residues. Germline values: CDR1 SGHVS, CDR2 FQNEAQ. The CDR3: CASSSRQGLSTDTQYF.

V and J are TRBV12-3 or TRBV12-4 and TRBJ2-7; TCRdb calls TRBD1, which cannot be checked without DNA. CDR3 length: 14 amino acids. This chain's CDR3 is CASSLGGAPREQYF.

The chain has TRBV18 and TRBJ1-1; TCRdb's D call of TRBD1 is untestable without DNA. CDR1 is KGHSH and CDR2 is LQKENI in the germline V gene. CDR3 length: 16 amino acids. CDR3: CASSPPSGGQGTEAFF.

The V call is TRBV5-1, the J call TRBJ2-7; TCRdb outputs TRBD1, but without DNA this stays unchecked. The CDR3 runs 15 residues. Germline loops: CDR1 SGHRS, CDR2 YFSETQ. CDR3 protein: CASSLVWTKGYEQYF.

The chain has TRBV6-1 and TRBJ2-7; TCRdb proposes TRBD1, but this gene call is untestable without DNA. The CDR3 consists of 16 residues. Germline V gene lookup returns CDR1 MNHNS and CDR2 SASEGT. This chain's CDR3 is CASSVHRGSRFYEQYF.

The chain joins TRBV19 to TRBJ2-1; the D gene TCRdb calls, TRBD1, cannot be checked with no DNA. Germline-derived CDR1 and CDR2 are LNHDA and SQIVND (reference sequence). This CDR3 has 14 amino acids. The chain's CDR3 is CASCSGQSYNEQFF. Full variable domain (missing parts from reference TRBV19 and TRBJ2-1): DGGITQSPKYLFRKEGQNVTLSCEQNLNHDAMYWYRQDPGQGLRLIYYSQIVNDFQKGDIAEGYSVSREKKESFPLTVTSAQKNPTAFYLCASCSGQSYNEQFFGPGTRLTVL.

The gene calls are TRBV7-3 and TRBJ2-3; TCRdb's D gene call, TRBD2, goes unchecked for lack of DNA. Germline values: CDR1 SGHTA, CDR2 FQGTGA. The length of the CDR3 is 15 residues. CDR3 sequence: CASSFGGPSTDTQYF. Variable domain in full (rest from reference TRBV7-3 and TRBJ2-3): GAGVSQTPSNKVTEKGKYVELRCDPISGHTALYWYRQSLGQGPEFLIYFQGTGAADDSGLPNDRFFAVRPEGSVSTLKIQRTERGDSAVYLCASSFGGPSTDTQYFGPGTRLTVL.

CDR3 protein: CAISGGRKPYEQYF. The chain has TRBV10-3 and TRBJ2-7; there is no DNA to check the TCRdb D call of TRBD1. The CDR3 has 14 amino acids. Germline V CDR1 and CDR2: ENHRY, SYGVKD.

The chain combines TRBV28 with TRBJ1-5; checking the TCRdb D call of TRBD1 is not possible without DNA. Looked up from germline, CDR1 is MDHEN and CDR2 is SYDVKM. The CDR3 runs 17 residues. CDR3 residues: CASSWPGPAAANQPQHF.